In this sample, the clone carrying this T cell receptor beta chain turned up a few times. The antigen is unknown. The time point here: patch test 3, about 24 weeks after DPC sensitization. Treatment of the sample: therapeutic diphenylcyclopropenone sensitization with weekly scalp DPC. This sample is part of a study of human T cells and chemical hapten exposure. Findings of the study overall: Large CDR3 similarity clusters arose significantly more often from expanded TCRs than from controls.

The V end lost 0 bases, the J end lost 0 bases, and 11 bases lay between the germline ends. The CDR3 length is 15 residues. The germline V gene has CDR1 DFQATT and CDR2 SNEGSKA (reference sequence). As handled by the study authors: Between roughly 20,000 and 690,600 TCRs appeared in each sample, and the median stood at 95,638. TCRdb analysed the RACE reads with MiXCR anew, one entry per CDR3 protein. V and J calls and clone size were set by TCRdb, not the authors. This sample has over 150,000 distinct CDR3 sequences; 28% occur once, and the top ten carry 2% to 2.5%. The sequence was obtained from a woman aged 18 to 35 with alopecia areata. Some clones in this sample may be carry-over from other donors' samples. Sequencing was performed on whole blood, taken in connection with sensitization to the hapten diphenylcyclopropenone (DPC). V is TRBV20-1 and J is TRBJ1-2; D gene unclear. Written as DNA, the CDR3 is TGCAGTGCTAGAGATCTACCGGGGACTAACTATGGCTACACCTTC. Translation: CSARDLPGTNYGYTF.